The sequence of this T cell receptor (beta chain) was determined in a study of blood T cell repertoires in COVID-19. For the study at large: The United States, Italy and Spain were the sources of the acute and convalescent COVID-19 samples. PBMCs, B-cell-depleted T cells, or T cells were the source of the cDNA or gDNA that made up the material.

Per the original methods: Amplification from reference gene primers served as the basis for estimated nucleated cell counts. TCRdb keeps only in-frame clones here, not all; method: immunoSEQ multiplex PCR. The V and J calls and clone size were taken over from that table, and D and trimming were inferred from the DNA. The table includes over 100,000 clones, roughly 88% detected once. Trimming pared 1 base from V and 2 bases from J, leaving 15 bases between. Germline V gene data show CDR1 as SEHNR and CDR2 as FQNEAQ (reference sequence). The CDR3 length is 17 residues. The V gene is TRBV7-9, the J gene TRBJ1-5; TRBD1 is a possible D gene (5 bases). The receptor comes from a man aged 50 to 59 with acute or convalescent COVID-19. Sequenced input: peripheral blood. The CDR3 loop reads CASSLGQGGIGNQPQHF. The CDR3 DNA reads as TGTGCCAGCAGCTTAGGGCAGGGAGGGATCGGCAATCAGCCCCAGCATTTT.